The subject of this entry is one TCR beta chain. Assay: immunoSEQ multiplex PCR; the TCRdb copy retains only in-frame clones and omits some. The repertoire includes around 90,000 clones, roughly nine tenths of them detected once, and 1.1% sits in the top ten. The sample originates from a study of OX40 agonist ivuxolimab in advanced cancers. Study at large: The study gave patients intravenous ivuxolimab at 0.01 to 10 mg/kg every 2 weeks. Participants averaged roughly 60 years of age (range roughly 23 to 90) and were about 85% male.

Trimming took 6 bases from V and 7 from J; bases not matched to a gene: 10. CDR3 length: 16 residues. Germline CDR1 and CDR2: SNHLY and FYNNEI. The sequence derives from an adult with an advanced solid tumor such as melanoma, head and neck, liver or kidney cancer. The chain is built from TRBV2 and TRBJ2-5; 14 bases line up with TRBD2. Sequencing was performed on CD4+ or CD8+ T cells sorted from blood, taken in a trial of the OX40 agonist ivuxolimab. CDR3 sequence reads: CASSPGTSGSRVTQYF. The CDR3 region has the DNA TGTGCCAGCAGCCCGGGGACTAGCGGGAGTCGAGTGACCCAGTACTTC.